This entry lists 15 T cell receptor beta chains sequenced from one sample in a study of T cell changes during pregnancy in multiple sclerosis. Here immunoSEQ multiplex PCR was the method, and the copy in TCRdb shows in-frame clones only, minus some. Of fewer than 75,000 clones in the sample, roughly nine tenths were seen once. Sequences were derived from CD8+ T cells from peripheral blood mononuclear cells, sampled before pregnancy. The receptors were sampled from a female donor with multiple sclerosis, enrolled in a pregnancy study.

Note on this clone: Other DNA sequences in this specimen translate into the identical CDR3. V gene TRBV27 combines with J gene TRBJ2-7; 8 bases are shared with TRBD1. This CDR3 is built from 14 residues. V lost 3 bases, J lost 2 bases, and 3 bases stayed unmatched. Germline loops: CDR1 MNHEY, CDR2 SMNVEV (reference sequence). For the CDR3, the DNA is TGTGCCAGCAGTTTCGGGACAGGTGCCTACGAGCAGTACTTC. Amino acid sequence: CASSFGTGAYEQYF.

The V and J genes are TRBV4-2 and TRBJ1-4; D is ambiguous. The CDR3 extends over 15 amino acids. Looked up from germline, CDR1 is LGHNA and CDR2 is YNFKEQ. V lost 4 bases to trimming and J lost 0 bases, with 9 bases between them. CDR3 DNA sequence: TGTGCCAGCAGCCCAGCGGGTGCAACTAATGAAAAACTGTTTTTT. It translates to CASSPAGATNEKLFF.

The chain combines TRBV27 with TRBJ1-1; 12 nucleotides match TRBD1. J gave up 10 bases and V 2 bases, and 8 bases lay outside the gene matches. Germline CDR1 reads MNHEY; CDR2 reads SMNVEV (reference sequence). This CDR3 has 15 amino acids. Written as DNA, the CDR3 is TGTGCCAGCAGTTTACTCGGGGACAGGGGGCGGGTAGCTTTCTTT. This gives the protein CASSLLGDRGRVAFF.

This sequence joins TRBV10-2 and TRBJ1-3, with D perhaps matching TRBD1 (5 bases). Per the germline V gene, CDR1 is WSHSY and CDR2 is SAAADI. Trimming took off 0 bases at V and 11 bases at J, with 11 bases between the two ends. CDR3 size: 13 residues. The CDR3 DNA is TGCGCCAGCAGTGAGTCCTCCGGGGGGGCCATATATTTT. The encoded protein is CASSESSGGAIYF.

CDR3 sequence (DNA): TGTGCCAGCAGCTTGTGGGGGGGGGAGCCTGAAGCTTTCTTT. Amino acids: CASSLWGGEPEAFF. This chain uses TRBV5-4 with TRBJ1-1; TRBD1 might be the D (5 bases). The CDR3 is 14 residues long. In germline, CDR1 is SGHNT, CDR2 YYREEE (reference sequence). The ends were cut back, 1 base at V and 6 bases at J, with 13 bases in the middle.

As concerns this clone: One end of the junction is discordant with germline, which a read error may explain. The V call is TRBV13, the J call TRBJ1-1, with D perhaps matching TRBD1 (6 bases). CDR3 length equals 14 residues. CDR1 PRHDT and CDR2 FYEKMQ come from the germline V gene (reference sequence). This CDR3 reads CASTITQGNAEAFF. CDR3 coding DNA: TGTGCCAGCACCATAACCCAGGGGAACGCTGAAGCTTTCTTT.

The chain is built from TRBV5-1 and TRBJ1-2; TRBD1 might be the D (5 bases). V lost 0 bases, J lost 4 bases, and 19 bases lay in between. The germline gives CDR1 SGHRS, CDR2 YFSETQ. The length of the CDR3 is 17 residues. The CDR3 loop is CASSLGYVRPGGYGYTF. The CDR3, as DNA: TGCGCCAGCAGCTTGGGGTATGTCAGGCCGGGGGGCTATGGCTACACCTTC. The full variable domain, with the rest looked up from reference TRBV5-1 and TRBJ1-2, is KAGVTQTPRYLIKTRGQQVTLSCSPISGHRSVSWYQQTPGQGLQFLFEYFSETQRNKGNFPGRFSGRQFSNSRSEMNVSTLELGDSALYLCASSLGYVRPGGYGYTFGSGTRLTVV.

The chain uses TRBV6-5 and TRBJ2-1, with 12 positions matching TRBD2. With 6 bases clipped from V and 6 bases from J, the junction kept 6 bases outside the gene matches. The CDR3 consists of 15 residues. CDR1 and CDR2 (germline): MNHEY, SVGAGI. The CDR3 DNA reads as TGTGCCAGCAGGCCCGGACTAGCGGGGCCCAATGAGCAGTTCTTC. Translation: CASRPGLAGPNEQFF.

This clone was observed a single time. This chain links TRBV4-2 with TRBJ1-5, with D uncertain. Germline V lookup: CDR1 LGHNA, CDR2 YNFKEQ. This CDR3 is built from 20 residues. The V end lost 1 base, the J end lost 0 bases, and 22 bases lay between the germline ends. The CDR3 loop is CASSQADQLTNSYSNQPQHF. DNA of the CDR3: TGTGCCAGCAGCCAAGCCGACCAGTTGACAAATTCTTATAGCAATCAGCCCCAGCATTTT.

The chain has TRBV7-9 and TRBJ2-7, with D perhaps matching TRBD1 (5 bases). The CDR3 extends over 14 amino acids. Germline CDR1 SEHNR, CDR2 FQNEAQ (reference sequence). V was trimmed by 6 bases and J by 0 bases, leaving 12 bases between them. CDR3 DNA: TGTGCCAGCAGGGATGACAGACACTCCTACGAGCAGTACTTC. Translated, it gives CASRDDRHSYEQYF.

The rearrangement links TRBV10-3 to TRBJ1-1, with D maybe TRBD1 (5 bases). Trimming took 8 bases from V and 4 from J, leaving 14 bases between them. The CDR3 spans 13 residues. Germline CDR1 reads ENHRY; CDR2 reads SYGVKD. CDR3 protein: CAIYGGEGTEAFF. The CDR3, as DNA: TGTGCCATCTACGGGGGGGAAGGCACTGAAGCTTTCTTT.

In DNA, the CDR3 is TGTGCCAGCAGCTTAGATACGAGCGGGGGTGATGAGCAGTTCTTC. It yields the protein CASSLDTSGGDEQFF. The chain couples TRBV7-8 to TRBJ2-1; 8 nucleotides agree with TRBD2. This CDR3 contains 15 residues. J lost 8 bases, V lost 1 base, and 7 bases had no gene match. Germline lookup yields CDR1 SGHVS and CDR2 FQNEAQ. The full variable domain, completed using reference TRBV7-8 and TRBJ2-1, is GAGVSQSPRYKVAKRGQDVALRCDPISGHVSLFWYQQALGQGPEFLTYFQNEAQLDKSGLPSDRFFAERPEGSVSTLKIQRTQQEDSAVYLCASSLDTSGGDEQFFGPGTRLTVL.

The V call is TRBV2, the J call TRBJ1-5; D might be TRBD1 (6 bases). The V end was cut by 1 base, the J end by 6 bases, with 7 bases between. Germline CDR1 and CDR2: SNHLY and FYNNEI. This CDR3 has 13 residues. The CDR3 protein is CASSEGGGQPQHF. The CDR3 region has the DNA TGTGCCAGCAGTGAAGGAGGGGGTCAGCCCCAGCATTTT.

This clone was detected only once. The chain links TRBV6-1 to TRBJ1-5; TRBD1 aligns across 8 bases. The germline CDR1 and CDR2 sequences are MNHNS and SASEGT. Trimming cost V 3 bases and J 7 bases; bases outside gene matches: 14. There are 17 residues in the CDR3. The CDR3 DNA is TGTGCCAGCAGTGATAAGGTCGGGACAGGATCCCCCCAGCCCCAGCATTTT. Encoded protein: CASSDKVGTGSPQPQHF.

The chain combines TRBV6-4 with TRBJ2-3; maybe TRBD1 (5 bases). V was cut by 0 bases and J by 1 base, with 5 bases left in between. This CDR3 is 14 amino acids long. CDR1 is MRHNA and CDR2 is SNTAGT in the germline V gene. CDR3 nucleotide sequence: TGTGCCAGCAGTGACTCGACAGGCACAGATACGCAGTATTTT. Its protein is CASSDSTGTDTQYF.